This TCR beta chain was documented in a study of siplizumab effects on memory and regulatory T cells. Note on this clone: Its antigen is not identified.

Assays were performed on 95,000 to 100,000 TCR templates per sample. Profiled with immunoSEQ multiplex PCR; TCRdb holds only in-frame clones, not every one. The data show about 69,000 clones, with over 70% seen just once and 1.5% to 2% held by the top ten. The germline V gene encodes CDR1 LGHNA and CDR2 YSLEER. The CDR3 is 12 residues long. The V end lost 8 bases, the J end lost 4 bases, and 11 bases lay between the germline ends. Study-wide results and limits: It seemed that naive T cells were more diverse than memory cells and were major contributors to the alloresponse. No more than a minor fraction of alloreactive clones could be traced back to unstimulated subsets. It was not possible to assign a naive or memory phenotype to roughly 75-97% of proliferating CD4+ or CD8+ clones.

Sample: Tregs sorted from blood. V is TRBV4-3 and J is TRBJ1-2; D is uncertain. The source is a human donor in good health. The CDR3 spells CASSAEGYGYTF. The CDR3 DNA reads as TGCGCCAGCTCCGCCGAGGGCTATGGCTACACCTTC.